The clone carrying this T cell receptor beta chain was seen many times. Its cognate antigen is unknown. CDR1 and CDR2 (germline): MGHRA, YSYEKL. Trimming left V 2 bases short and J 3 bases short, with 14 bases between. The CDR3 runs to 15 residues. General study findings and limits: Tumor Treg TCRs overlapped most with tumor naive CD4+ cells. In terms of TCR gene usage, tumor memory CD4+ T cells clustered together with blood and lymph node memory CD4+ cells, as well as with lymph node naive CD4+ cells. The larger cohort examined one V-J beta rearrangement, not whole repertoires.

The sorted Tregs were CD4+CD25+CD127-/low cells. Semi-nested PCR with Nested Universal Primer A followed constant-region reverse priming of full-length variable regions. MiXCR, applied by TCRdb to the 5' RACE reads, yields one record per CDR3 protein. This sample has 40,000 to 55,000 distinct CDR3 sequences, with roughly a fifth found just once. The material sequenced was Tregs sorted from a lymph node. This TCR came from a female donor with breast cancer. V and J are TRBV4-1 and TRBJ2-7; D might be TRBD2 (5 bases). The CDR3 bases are TGCGCCAGCAGCCAAAGACCGACTACCATCTACGAGCAGTACTTC. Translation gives CASSQRPTTIYEQYF.